This TCR beta chain was identified during a study of blood T cell repertoires in COVID-19. Study details: COVID-19 samples collected from the United States, Italy and Spain covered acute and convalescent phases. Sample material is recorded as cDNA or gDNA derived from T cells, B-cell-depleted T cells, or PBMCs.

Methods used by the authors: Amplification of reference gene primers provided the estimated nucleated cell counts. Generated by immunoSEQ multiplex PCR, the TCRdb table keeps only in-frame clones and is missing some. The DNA was the basis for D and trimming; V, J and clone size are from that table. The repertoire has 150,000 or so clones, approximately 90% of them found once; the top ten carry around 4.6%. Trimming pared 0 bases from V and 0 bases from J, leaving 7 bases between. Germline CDR1 SGHNT, CDR2 YYREEE (reference sequence). The CDR3 contains 14 residues. The chain combines TRBV5-4 with TRBJ2-7; perhaps TRBD1 as D (5 bases). Sequencing was carried out using peripheral blood. This clonotype was obtained from a human donor in a cohort sampled during active COVID-19. The CDR3 coding sequence is TGTGCCAGCAGCTTGGGGGGCCTCTCCTACGAGCAGTACTTC. It translates to CASSLGGLSYEQYF. The full variable domain, in which reference TRBV5-4 and TRBJ2-7 provide the parts outside the CDR3, is ETGVTQSPTHLIKTRGQQVTLRCSSQSGHNTVSWYQQALGQGPQFIFQYYREEENGRGNFPPRFSGLQFPNYSSELNVNALELDDSALYLCASSLGGLSYEQYFGPGTRLTVT.